Listed here are 10 T cell receptor beta chains from one sample, sequenced in a study of T cell responses to AZD1222 COVID-19 vaccine (dated by TCRdb to the early 2020s). The meaning of the sample's time point label: baseline before first vaccination. The treatment or condition label for this specimen denotes: meningococcal conjugate vaccine given as trial control. Libraries were built with the immunoSEQ multiplex PCR assay. TCRdb mirrors the immuneACCESS table, restricted to in-frame sequences. Some clones are absent from its copies; in checked studies, under half trace to an unresolved V gene, and the reason for the others is unknown. This sample holds roughly 140,000 clones; around 86% were observed only once. The ten biggest clones cover over 4% of the sample. Sequencing used peripheral blood, obtained on day 0 of MenACWY control vaccination. Receptors originate from an adult in good health.

This clone was detected only once. This chain connects TRBV3-1 (or the pseudogene TRBV3-2) to TRBJ1-4; D unresolved. Germline assignment: CDR1 LGHDT and CDR2 YNNKEL (reference sequence). The CDR3 has 16 residues. Trimming shortened V by 4 bases and J by 0 bases, and 12 bases separated the two germline ends. The CDR3 DNA reads as TGTGCCAGCAGCCCGCGTCCCCCCACAACTAATGAAAAACTGTTTTTT. Translated: CASSPRPPTTNEKLFF.

The chain joins TRBV5-1 to TRBJ2-1; a weak D match, TRBD1 (5 bases). The V gene lost 3 bases and the J gene lost 8 bases, with 9 bases spanning the gap. CDR3 length: 12 residues. CDR1 and CDR2 from the germline V gene are SGHRS and YFSETQ. CDR3 loop: CASSYQGHEQFF. In DNA, the CDR3 is TGCGCCAGCAGCTACCAGGGCCATGAGCAGTTCTTC. Looking up the rest from reference TRBV5-1 and TRBJ2-1 gives the full variable domain: KAGVTQTPRYLIKTRGQQVTLSCSPISGHRSVSWYQQTPGQGLQFLFEYFSETQRNKGNFPGRFSGRQFSNSRSEMNVSTLELGDSALYLCASSYQGHEQFFGPGTRLTVL.

This chain joins TRBV18 and TRBJ2-1; either TRBD1 or TRBD2 may supply D (5 bases each). V dropped 8 bases and J dropped 10 bases, with 21 bases sitting between them. The CDR3 totals 14 residues. CDR1 KGHSH and CDR2 LQKENI come from the germline V gene. CDR3 sequence reads: CASRTLGPGQEQFF. Here the CDR3 DNA reads TGTGCCAGCAGAACTCTAGGACCGGGGCAGGAGCAGTTCTTC.

This rearrangement joins TRBV7-9 to TRBJ2-5; either TRBD1 or TRBD2 may fit D (5 bases each). The CDR3 loop spans 15 amino acids. Germline V lookup: CDR1 SEHNR, CDR2 FQNEAQ (reference sequence). Trimming shortened V by 4 bases and J by 5 bases, and 17 bases separated the two germline ends. CDR3 nucleotides: TGTGCCAGCAGCTCTCCGGGGCCCTCGATGGAGACCCAGTACTTC. It is translated as CASSSPGPSMETQYF.

This clone was observed a few times. The genes are TRBV11-2 and TRBJ1-2, with D hard to call. Trimming cost V 3 bases and J 7 bases, with 9 bases left between them. Per the germline V gene, CDR1 is SGHAT and CDR2 is FQNNGV. The CDR3 sequence is 12 residues long. The CDR3 is CASSFAAGGYTF. The DNA for the CDR3 is TGTGCCAGCAGCTTCGCGGCGGGTGGCTACACCTTC.

The V call is TRBV18, the J call TRBJ1-1; no firm D call. V was cut by 2 bases and J by 0 bases, with 4 bases left in between. This CDR3 spans 13 amino acids. Germline V CDR1 and CDR2: KGHSH, LQKENI. CDR3 residues: CASSPDLNTEAFF. In DNA form, the CDR3 reads TGTGCCAGCTCACCAGATTTGAACACTGAAGCTTTCTTT.

V usage is TRBV7-3 and J usage is TRBJ2-2; TRBD1 is a possible D gene (5 bases). This CDR3 has 17 amino acids. Germline values: CDR1 SGHTA, CDR2 FQGTGA. The V end was cut by 5 bases, the J end by 1 base, with 17 bases between. CDR3 amino acids: CASSPPSGFGNTGELFF. The CDR3 region has the DNA TGTGCCAGCAGCCCTCCCTCAGGGTTTGGGAACACCGGGGAGCTGTTTTTT. The variable domain in full, with the rest retrieved from reference TRBV7-3 and TRBJ2-2, is GAGVSQTPSNKVTEKGKYVELRCDPISGHTALYWYRQSLGQGPEFLIYFQGTGAADDSGLPNDRFFAVRPEGSVSTLKIQRTERGDSAVYLCASSPPSGFGNTGELFFGEGSRLTVL.

Written as DNA, the CDR3 is TGTGCCAGCAGACCTAGCGGGACCGCTGGAACTGAAGCTTTCTTT. This translates into CASRPSGTAGTEAFF. The rearrangement uses TRBV7-8 and TRBJ1-1; tentative D call: TRBD1 (5 bases). V was shortened by 6 bases and J by 5 bases, with 19 bases between the two germline ends. Germline loops: CDR1 SGHVS, CDR2 FQNEAQ. This CDR3 is built from 15 residues.

The gene calls are TRBV9 and TRBJ2-5; 15 positions match TRBD2. The length of the CDR3 is 18 residues. CDR1 SGDLS and CDR2 YYNGEE come from the germline V gene. J lost 1 base, V lost 3 bases, and 7 bases had no gene match. Written as DNA, the CDR3 is TGTGCCAGCAGCGCGGGACTAGCGGGGGGATCCTTCCAAGAGACCCAGTACTTC. Protein sequence: CASSAGLAGGSFQETQYF.

The gene calls are TRBV3-1 (or the pseudogene TRBV3-2) and TRBJ1-2; 9 positions match TRBD1. From germline, CDR1 is LGHDT and CDR2 YNNKEL (reference sequence). V dropped 1 base and J dropped 4; count of bases not matched to a gene: 10. CDR3 length: 17 residues. In DNA form, the CDR3 reads TGTGCCAGCAGCCAAGCCCGGAGAGACAGGGGGGCCTATGGCTACACCTTC. Its translation is CASSQARRDRGAYGYTF.